The rows below give T cell receptor beta chains drawn from one sample of a study of beta chain features in type 1 diabetes. Profiling relied on immunoSEQ multiplex PCR, and the TCRdb table lists in-frame clones only, not all of them. The sample consists of some 330,000 clones, approximately 11% of them appearing once. The source material was naive CD4+ T cells from blood. The origin of the receptors is a woman under 40 in good health. The conserved cysteine and the conserved F or W are not part of the CDR3 here.

v_call cdr3_aa
TRBV7-2 ASSPPGVPLEQY
TRBV6-5 ASSSTPFYEQY
TRBV7-9 ASIVWGQGHSGANVLT
TRBV5-6 ASSLRTSSSSYNEQF
TRBV5-6 ASGDAGFGGNEQF
TRBV18 ASSPELDSTHEQY
TRBV29-1 SGGEDNEQF
TRBV7-2 ASSFDRGRIGDTQY
TRBV2 ASIWAVGTEAF
TRBV27 ASSGFSGRTQETQY
TRBV28 ASNSLVVDTQY
TRBV30 AWSQGAGQPQH
TRBV7-9 ASSLRTASYEQY
TRBV18 ASSPVQRGAVFEQY
TRBV30 AWSVPEIQGSEQF
TRBV30 AWAQRGGIFSYEQY
TRBV28 ATRDGYT
TRBV30 AWAGVTVNEQF
TRBV28 ASIPGQGTDTQY
TRBV6-5 ASSDNNEQY
TRBV15 ATSRAGQGEGYT
TRBV28 ASSSPGGQNEKLF
TRBV30 AWSPFGAYNEQF
TRBV9 ASSVALGLAGQETQY
TRBV9 ASSALAGGGNEQF
TRBV30 AWSPSGTGGTEAF
TRBV9 ASSPAGEGQY
TRBV28 ASTKLGGGHTEAF
TRBV13 ASSSPPGQGINEQF
TRBV29-1 SGGDRGLYGYT
TRBV2 ASSFGQVGDRMNTEAF
TRBV11-2 ASSSLRGGLNTQY
TRBV7-7 ASSFIPEETQY
TRBV5-4 ASSQDGYNEQF
TRBV21-1 ASSKDRGRTEAF
TRBV2 ASSEVGGRRMSGELF
TRBV29-1 SAARDRDYEQY
TRBV2 ASRLDRADTQY
TRBV9 ASSVVTGTGELF
TRBV25-1 ASSFGLAGEQY
TRBV7-2 ASSPRVAGGPVDTQY
TRBV18 ASSPPKAGQGTWEQY
TRBV6-5 ASSYSGPLGETQY
TRBV5-4 ASSGDISYNEQF
TRBV2 ASRLGLAGNNEQF
TRBV28 ATAPGQGAYGYT
TRBV5-1 ASSYRGVDGYT
TRBV7-4 ASSFEAGGDTEAF
TRBV19 ASSSRDRGYNEQF
TRBV5-4 ASSLGQVTDTQY
TRBV28 ASRGTGWNTEAF